Below, one TCR beta chain is given with its context. The antigen is not known. These data originate in a study of cytomegalovirus exposure and HLA in healthy donors. Findings of the study overall: Highly shared variants forming one cluster were likely a sequencing artifact.

This CDR3 is built from 12 residues. The germline V gene encodes CDR1 SGHVS and CDR2 FNYEAQ. The V gene end was trimmed by 1 base and the J gene end by 9 bases; junction bases not matched to a gene: 3. The PCR was carried out with 60 Vbeta primers and 13 Jbeta primers. Sequencing used immunoSEQ multiplex PCR; TCRdb keeps in-frame clones, though not all of them. The sample holds roughly 150,000 clones, around 73% seen once. The origin of this receptor is a male donor in good health and CMV-seronegative. The chain combines TRBV7-6 with TRBJ2-7; TRBD1 matches 7 bases. The specimen sequenced was PBMCs. CDR3: CASSLEGGAQYF. CDR3 bases: TGTGCCAGCAGCTTAGAAGGGGGCGCGCAGTACTTC.